The sequence of this T cell receptor beta chain was determined in a study of cytomegalovirus exposure and HLA in healthy donors. Study context: The 110 or so validation repertoires used a platform that matched the one used for the roughly 650 first-cohort repertoires, as a later analysis reported. Findings and caveats of the study: The classifier reportedly diagnosed cytomegalovirus status with high sensitivity and specificity. While the bulk of TCR sequences proved rare, some public TCRs turned up in many donors. The study designated about 180 TCR beta chains cytomegalovirus-associated.

Notes on this clone: Its antigen is as yet unknown.

Trimming removed 2 bases at V and 10 bases at J, with 15 bases between. Per germline, CDR1 MNHEY and CDR2 SMNVEV (reference sequence). CDR3 length: 14 amino acids. Clones were sequenced by immunoSEQ multiplex PCR, and TCRdb holds only the in-frame ones, with some missing. The sample records some 180,000 clones, around 86% being singletons. Sequencing was done on a sample of PBMCs. This clonotype originated in a man aged 30 to 45 in good health and CMV-seropositive. The V call is TRBV27, the J call TRBJ2-1; weak D call: TRBD1 (6 bases). The DNA of the CDR3 is TGTGCCAGCAGTTTAGGGACACCTACAATAGAGCAGTTCTTC. This translates into CASSLGTPTIEQFF.